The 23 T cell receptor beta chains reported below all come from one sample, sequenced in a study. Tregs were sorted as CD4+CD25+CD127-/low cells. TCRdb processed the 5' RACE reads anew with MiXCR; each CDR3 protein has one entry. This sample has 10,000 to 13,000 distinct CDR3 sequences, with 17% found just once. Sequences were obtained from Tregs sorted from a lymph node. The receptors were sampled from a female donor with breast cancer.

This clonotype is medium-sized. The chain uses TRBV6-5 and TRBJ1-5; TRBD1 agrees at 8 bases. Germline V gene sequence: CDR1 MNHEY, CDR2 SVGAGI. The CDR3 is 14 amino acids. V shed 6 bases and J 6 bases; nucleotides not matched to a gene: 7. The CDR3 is CASSLDRGSQPQHF. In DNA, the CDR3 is TGTGCCAGCAGCCTTGACAGGGGTAGTCAGCCCCAGCATTTT.

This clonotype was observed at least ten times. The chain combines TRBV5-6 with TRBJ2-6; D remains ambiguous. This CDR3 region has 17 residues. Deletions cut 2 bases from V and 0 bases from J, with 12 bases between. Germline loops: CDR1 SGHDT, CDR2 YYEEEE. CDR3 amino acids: CASSFRIQNSGANVLTF. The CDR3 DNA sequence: TGTGCCAGCAGCTTTAGAATACAGAACTCTGGGGCCAACGTCCTGACTTTC.

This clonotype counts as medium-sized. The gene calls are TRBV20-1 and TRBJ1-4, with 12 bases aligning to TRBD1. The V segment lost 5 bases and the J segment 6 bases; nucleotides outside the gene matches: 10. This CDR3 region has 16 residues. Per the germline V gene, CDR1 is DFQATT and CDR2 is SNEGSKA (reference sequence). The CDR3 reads CSAYSTGTGGDEKLFF. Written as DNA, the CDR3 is TGCAGTGCTTACTCCACCGGGACAGGGGGCGATGAAAAACTGTTTTTT.

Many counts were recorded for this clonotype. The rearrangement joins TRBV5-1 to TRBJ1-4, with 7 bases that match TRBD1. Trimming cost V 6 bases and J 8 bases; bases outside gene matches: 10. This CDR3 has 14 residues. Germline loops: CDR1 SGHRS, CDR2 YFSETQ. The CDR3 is CASNPGTVGEKLFF. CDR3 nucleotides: TGCGCCAGCAACCCTGGGACAGTGGGCGAAAAACTGTTTTTT.

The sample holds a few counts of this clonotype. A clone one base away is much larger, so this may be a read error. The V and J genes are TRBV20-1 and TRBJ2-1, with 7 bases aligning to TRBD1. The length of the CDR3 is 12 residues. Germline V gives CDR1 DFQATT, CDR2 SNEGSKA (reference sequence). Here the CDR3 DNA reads TGCAGCGGACGACAGGGAACGAATGATCAGTTCTTC. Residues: CSGRQGTNDQFF.

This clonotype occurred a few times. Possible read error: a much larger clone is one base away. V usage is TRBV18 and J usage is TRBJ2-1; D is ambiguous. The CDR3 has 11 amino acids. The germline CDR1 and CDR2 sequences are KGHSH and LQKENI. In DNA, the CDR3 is TGTGCCAGCTCACCAAACAATGGGCAGTTCTTC. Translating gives CASSPNNGQFF.

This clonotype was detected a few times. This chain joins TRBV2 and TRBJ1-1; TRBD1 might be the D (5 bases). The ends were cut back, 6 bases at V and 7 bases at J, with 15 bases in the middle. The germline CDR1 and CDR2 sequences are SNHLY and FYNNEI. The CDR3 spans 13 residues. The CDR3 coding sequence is TGTGCCAGCAGCGTCGACAGTGAGGTTGAAGCTTTCTTT. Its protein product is CASSVDSEVEAFF.

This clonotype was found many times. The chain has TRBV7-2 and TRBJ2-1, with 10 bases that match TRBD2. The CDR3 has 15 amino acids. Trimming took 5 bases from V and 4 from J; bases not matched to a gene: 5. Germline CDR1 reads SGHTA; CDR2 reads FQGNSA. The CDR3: CASSLGLAEYNEQFF. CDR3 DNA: TGTGCCAGCAGCCTCGGACTAGCGGAATACAATGAGCAGTTCTTC.

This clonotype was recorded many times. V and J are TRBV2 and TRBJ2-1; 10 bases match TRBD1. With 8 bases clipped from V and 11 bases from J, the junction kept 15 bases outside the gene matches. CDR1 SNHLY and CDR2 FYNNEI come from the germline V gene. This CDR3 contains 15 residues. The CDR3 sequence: CASHRQGAGAYQQFF. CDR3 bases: TGTGCCAGCCACCGACAGGGGGCCGGGGCATATCAGCAGTTCTTC.

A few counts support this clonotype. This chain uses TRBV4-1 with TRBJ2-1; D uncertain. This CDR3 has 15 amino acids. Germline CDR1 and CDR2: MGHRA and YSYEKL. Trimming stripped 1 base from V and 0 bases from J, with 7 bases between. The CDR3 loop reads CASSQVLSSYNEQFF. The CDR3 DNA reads TGCGCCAGCAGCCAAGTTCTGAGCTCCTACAATGAGCAGTTCTTC.

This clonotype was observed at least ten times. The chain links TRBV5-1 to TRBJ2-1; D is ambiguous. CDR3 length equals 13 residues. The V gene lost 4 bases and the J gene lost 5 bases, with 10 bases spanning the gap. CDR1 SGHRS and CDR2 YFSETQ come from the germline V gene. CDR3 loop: CASSPPPDNEQFF. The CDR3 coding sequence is TGCGCCAGCAGCCCCCCCCCAGACAATGAGCAGTTCTTC.

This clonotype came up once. CDR3 sequence: CASSLGQQETQYF. CDR3 DNA: TGCGCCAGCAGCTTGGGACAGCAAGAGACCCAGTACTTC. This sequence joins TRBV5-1 and TRBJ2-5; TRBD1 is a possible D gene (5 bases). Germline CDR1 and CDR2: SGHRS and YFSETQ. V shed 0 bases and J shed 2 bases, with 5 bases lying between them. This CDR3 has 13 amino acids. Full variable domain (remainder filled in from reference TRBV5-1 and TRBJ2-5): KAGVTQTPRYLIKTRGQQVTLSCSPISGHRSVSWYQQTPGQGLQFLFEYFSETQRNKGNFPGRFSGRQFSNSRSEMNVSTLELGDSALYLCASSLGQQETQYFGPGTRLLVL.

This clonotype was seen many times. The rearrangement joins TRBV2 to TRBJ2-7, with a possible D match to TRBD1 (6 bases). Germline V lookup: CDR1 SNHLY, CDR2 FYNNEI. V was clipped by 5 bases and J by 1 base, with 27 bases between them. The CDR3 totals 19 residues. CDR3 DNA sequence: TGTGCCAGCAGTCCTCGGACAGTTAGGAGGAGGTACGAATCCTACGAGCAGTACTTC. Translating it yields CASSPRTVRRRYESYEQYF.

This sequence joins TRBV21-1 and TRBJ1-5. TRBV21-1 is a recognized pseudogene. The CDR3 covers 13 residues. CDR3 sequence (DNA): TGTGCCAGCCGGCAGGGTCGCAATCAGCCCCAGCATTTT. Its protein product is CASRQGRNQPQHF.

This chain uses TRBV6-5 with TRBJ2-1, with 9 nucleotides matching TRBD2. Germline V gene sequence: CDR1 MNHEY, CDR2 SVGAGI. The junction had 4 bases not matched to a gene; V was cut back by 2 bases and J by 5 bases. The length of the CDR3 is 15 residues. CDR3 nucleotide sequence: TGTGCCAGCAGTTACCCTGGGACTAGCAACAATGAGCAGTTCTTC. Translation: CASSYPGTSNNEQFF.

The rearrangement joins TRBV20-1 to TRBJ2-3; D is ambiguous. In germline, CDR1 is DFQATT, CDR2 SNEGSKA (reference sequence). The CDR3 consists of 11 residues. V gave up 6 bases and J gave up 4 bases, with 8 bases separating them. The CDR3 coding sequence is TGCAGTGCATCCCGCCCAGATACGCAGTATTTT. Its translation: CSASRPDTQYF.

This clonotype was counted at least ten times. The CDR3 is CASSLTGGGNIQYF. In DNA, the CDR3 is TGCGCCAGCAGCTTGACAGGGGGCGGGAACATTCAGTACTTC. V usage is TRBV5-1 and J usage is TRBJ2-4; 9 bases map to TRBD1. Trimming took 1 base from V and 7 from J; bases not matched to a gene: 3. This CDR3 has 14 amino acids. Germline V gives CDR1 SGHRS, CDR2 YFSETQ.

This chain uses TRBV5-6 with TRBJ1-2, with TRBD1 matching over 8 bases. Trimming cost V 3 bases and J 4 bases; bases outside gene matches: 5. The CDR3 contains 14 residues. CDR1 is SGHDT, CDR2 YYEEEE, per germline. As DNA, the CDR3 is TGTGCCAGCAGCTCCCGGACAGGGAGCTATGGCTACACCTTC. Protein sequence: CASSSRTGSYGYTF.

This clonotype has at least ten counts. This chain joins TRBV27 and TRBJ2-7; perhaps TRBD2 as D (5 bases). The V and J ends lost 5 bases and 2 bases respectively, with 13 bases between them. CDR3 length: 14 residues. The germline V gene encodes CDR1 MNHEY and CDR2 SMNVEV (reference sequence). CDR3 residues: CASSPGLRAYEQYF. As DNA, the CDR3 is TGTGCCAGCAGTCCCGGACTGAGGGCCTACGAGCAGTACTTC.

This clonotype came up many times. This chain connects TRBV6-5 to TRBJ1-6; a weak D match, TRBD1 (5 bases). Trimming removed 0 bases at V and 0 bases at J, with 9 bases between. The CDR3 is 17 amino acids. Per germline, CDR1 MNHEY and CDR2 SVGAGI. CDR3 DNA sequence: TGTGCCAGCAGTTACTCGTTCAGGGCCTCCTATAATTCACCCCTCCACTTT. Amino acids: CASSYSFRASYNSPLHF.

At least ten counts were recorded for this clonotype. Here the CDR3 DNA reads TGCAGTGCTAGCTGGCGGGAGCCCTACGAGCAGTACTTC. This translates into CSASWREPYEQYF. The V and J genes are TRBV20-1 and TRBJ2-7; 7 nucleotides agree with TRBD2. CDR3 length: 13 amino acids. Germline V CDR1 and CDR2: DFQATT, SNEGSKA (reference sequence). The J segment lost 2 bases and the V segment lost 3 bases, leaving 4 bases of the junction unmatched.

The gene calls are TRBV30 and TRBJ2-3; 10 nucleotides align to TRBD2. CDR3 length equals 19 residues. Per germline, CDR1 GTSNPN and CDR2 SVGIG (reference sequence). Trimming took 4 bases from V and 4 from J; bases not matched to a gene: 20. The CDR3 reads CAWKLEVSLAGDGADTQYF. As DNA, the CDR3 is TGTGCCTGGAAACTGGAGGTCTCCCTAGCGGGAGATGGCGCAGATACGCAGTATTTT.

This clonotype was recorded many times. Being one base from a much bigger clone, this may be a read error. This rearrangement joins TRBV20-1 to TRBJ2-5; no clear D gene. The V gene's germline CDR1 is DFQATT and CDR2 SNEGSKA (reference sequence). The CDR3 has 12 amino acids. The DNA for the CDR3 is TGCAGGGCCGGACCCCGGGCAGAGACCCAGTACTTC. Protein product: CRAGPRAETQYF.